The sequence of this T cell receptor beta chain was determined in a study of CD8 T cells in Susac syndrome. This CDR3 spans 16 amino acids. CDR1 is MNHEY and CDR2 is SMNVEV in the germline V gene (reference sequence). V trimming: 6 bases; J trimming: 3 bases; junction bases outside the gene matches: 7. Random hexamers were used to reverse transcribe the RNA input (roughly 0.5 to 1 ug). TCR beta CDR3 was amplified by immunoSEQ covering 54 Vbeta and 13 Jbeta. TCRdb reprocessed the immunoSEQ multiplex PCR reads with MiXCR, giving one entry per CDR3 protein. Of 65,000 to 80,000 distinct CDR3 sequences listed, more than 85% are singletons. Sequencing of TCR beta was carried out in blood CD8+ and CD4+ T cells. While CD8+ and CD4+ T cells were isolated negatively, TEMRA cells were enriched by FACS.

The sequencing sample was made of CD8+ T cells from PBMCs. The clonotype comes from a human donor with multiple sclerosis. This rearrangement joins TRBV27 to TRBJ2-7; 14 nucleotides match TRBD2. The chain's CDR3 is CASSQLTSGGVYEQYF. CDR3 DNA: TGTGCCAGCAGCCAACTGACTAGCGGGGGGGTCTACGAGCAGTACTTC.